This T cell receptor beta chain was sequenced for a study of beta chain features in type 1 diabetes. V shed 4 bases, J shed 7 bases, and the junction held 12 bases outside the gene matches. Germline V CDR1 and CDR2: LNHDA, SQIVND (reference sequence). The CDR3 contains 16 residues. The study reverse transcribed the entire isolated RNA, so it sequenced expressed TCRB transcripts. Repertoires were generated with immunoSEQ multiplex PCR, while TCRdb's copy carries only in-frame clones and drops some. The sample consists of 330,000 or so clones, 15% to 20% of them appearing once. This clone was found a few times.

The chain is built from TRBV19 and TRBJ2-3; 9 bases map to TRBD2. Sequencing used naive CD4+ T cells from blood. The sequence derives from a woman younger than 30 in good health. The CDR3 reads CASSSSGGNVLNTQYF. CDR3 DNA: TGTGCCAGTAGTAGCAGCGGGGGGAACGTATTGAATACGCAGTATTTT.